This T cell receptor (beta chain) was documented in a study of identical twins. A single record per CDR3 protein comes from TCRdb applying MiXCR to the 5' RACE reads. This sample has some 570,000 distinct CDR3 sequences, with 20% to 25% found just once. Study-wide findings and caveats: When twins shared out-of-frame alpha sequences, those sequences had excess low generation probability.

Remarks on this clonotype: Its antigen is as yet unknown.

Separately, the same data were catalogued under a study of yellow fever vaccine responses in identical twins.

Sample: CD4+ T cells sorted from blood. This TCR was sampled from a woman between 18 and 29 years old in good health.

The CDR3 protein is CASSPSPQGVDTQYF. DNA for the CDR3: TGCGCCAGCAGCCCTAGCCCACAAGGGGTGGATACGCAGTATTTT. The gene calls are TRBV5-1 and TRBJ2-3, with D possibly being TRBD1 or TRBD2 (5 bases each). Deletions cut 4 bases from V and 6 bases from J, with 18 bases between. The CDR3 runs to 15 residues. Germline values: CDR1 SGHRS, CDR2 YFSETQ.